This is a list of T cell receptor beta chains from one sample in a study of CD8 T cells in Susac syndrome. Each CDR3 protein gets one entry after TCRdb re-called the immunoSEQ multiplex PCR reads with MiXCR. The table records 200,000 or so distinct CDR3 sequences, approximately 94% of them present only once. Source material: CD4+ T cells from PBMCs. These receptors were taken from a human donor with Susac syndrome. Each CDR3 is given without its conserved first and last residue. D genes are given only for firm matches.

j_call | v_call | d_call | cdr3_aa
TRBJ1-2 | TRBV10-3 | - | AISEPGANYGYT
TRBJ2-7 | TRBV2 | TRBD2 | ASRAGTSTHEQY
TRBJ2-2 | TRBV24-1 | TRBD2 | ATSDAAGGIGELF
TRBJ1-2 | TRBV29-1 | - | SVEGVRDYGYT
TRBJ2-7 | TRBV3-1 | - | ASSQVGTELFGLQY
TRBJ2-1 | TRBV20-1 | TRBD2 | SAKSRGGHRDEQF
TRBJ2-7 | TRBV5-1 | - | ASSLEGPGEQY
TRBJ1-6 | TRBV30 | - | AWSLTRGGNSPLH
TRBJ1-2 | TRBV12-3/TRBV12-4 | - | ASSFGGKSGYT
TRBJ2-3 | TRBV3-1 | - | ASSPQTDTQY
TRBJ2-5 | TRBV20-1 | - | SARRIQETQY